This TCR beta chain was captured in a study of blood T cell repertoires in COVID-19. Study-level information: T cells, B-cell-depleted T cells, or PBMCs supplied cDNA or gDNA.

How the authors handled the data: How many nucleated cells were present was estimated from reference gene primer amplification. Method: immunoSEQ multiplex PCR; TCRdb's copy keeps in-frame clones and lacks some. Clone size and the V and J calls come from that table; the DNA yielded D and trimming. The sample includes about 120,000 clones, about two thirds of them seen just once. This CDR3 is built from 13 residues. The V and J ends lost 1 base and 7 bases respectively, with 10 bases between them. The receptor comes from a human donor with acute or convalescent COVID-19. The donor label of this sample is uncertain. This chain connects TRBV12-3 or TRBV12-4 to TRBJ1-2, with D perhaps TRBD1 (5 bases). Sequences were obtained from peripheral blood. The CDR3 region is CASSLGAGFGYTF. The CDR3 DNA reads TGTGCCAGCAGTTTAGGGGCAGGGTTTGGCTACACCTTC.